Shown below are 24 T cell receptor beta chains from a single sample sequenced in a study of shared clonotypes between healthy human individuals. Profiled with immunoSEQ multiplex PCR; TCRdb holds only in-frame clones, not every one. Counted here are millions of clones, more than 80% occurring once; the ten biggest clones make up roughly 0.36%. Sequences were obtained from naive CD4+ T cells from PBMCs. The subset here: CD45RA+ positively selected. The source of these receptors is a man younger than 35 in good health. Some clones in this sample may be carry-over from other donors' samples.

V and J are TRBV4-2 and TRBJ1-5; no definite D call. CDR3 length: 16 amino acids. V was shortened by 0 bases and J by 5 bases, with 14 bases between the two germline ends. CDR1 LGHNA and CDR2 YNFKEQ come from the germline V gene. CDR3 sequence: CASSQDDTSGYQPQHF. In nucleotides, the CDR3 is TGTGCCAGCAGCCAAGATGACACCTCGGGGTATCAGCCCCAGCATTTT.

About this clone: This same CDR3 is encoded by further DNA sequences in the sample. This sequence joins TRBV18 and TRBJ2-5; perhaps TRBD1 as D (5 bases). Germline V CDR1 and CDR2: KGHSH, LQKENI. Trimming stripped 6 bases from V and 1 base from J, with 9 bases between. The CDR3 is 13 amino acids. Here the CDR3 DNA reads TGTGCCAGCTCCCCAGACAGCCAAGAGACCCAGTACTTC. Amino acid sequence: CASSPDSQETQYF.

The chain recombines TRBV30 with TRBJ1-2, with D unclear. V was shortened by 2 bases and J by 2 bases, with 6 bases between the two germline ends. In germline, CDR1 is GTSNPN, CDR2 SVGIG (reference sequence). CDR3 size: 12 residues. The CDR3 loop reads CAWSLQNYGYTF. As DNA, the CDR3 is TGTGCCTGGAGTCTACAGAACTATGGCTACACCTTC.

The chain employs TRBV30 and TRBJ2-1; D gene uncertain. Germline assignment: CDR1 GTSNPN and CDR2 SVGIG (reference sequence). Trimming left V 1 base short and J 8 bases short, with 9 bases between. This CDR3 has 12 amino acids. This chain's CDR3 is CAWSEGSDEQFF. The CDR3 nucleotides read TGTGCCTGGAGTGAGGGTTCGGATGAGCAGTTCTTC.

This clone was seen just once. This sequence joins TRBV28 and TRBJ1-3; no reliable D call. The germline V gene has CDR1 MDHEN and CDR2 SYDVKM. The CDR3 spans 11 residues. V lost 5 bases, J lost 5 bases, and 4 bases lay in between. The CDR3 nucleotides read TGTGCCAGCAGTATCCGAAACACCATATATTTT. Translation: CASSIRNTIYF. The whole variable domain, filled in from reference TRBV28 and TRBJ1-3, reads DVKVTQSSRYLVKRTGEKVFLECVQDMDHENMFWYRQDPGLGLRLIYFSYDVKMKEKGDIPEGYSVSREKKERFSLILESASTNQTSMYLCASSIRNTIYFGEGSWLTVV.

This clone showed up just once. Other nucleotide sequences from this sample produce the same CDR3. The chain carries TRBV5-6 and TRBJ2-3; 10 nucleotides match TRBD2. The trim removed 0 bases at V and 0 bases at J, leaving 1 base unmatched. CDR1 is SGHDT, CDR2 YYEEEE, per germline. The length of the CDR3 is 16 residues. CDR3 sequence (DNA): TGTGCCAGCAGCTTGGGACTAGCGGGTAGCACAGATACGCAGTATTTT. Translated: CASSLGLAGSTDTQYF.

CDR3: CASSPAGQGNTGELFF. The CDR3 DNA reads TGTGCCAGCAGCCCAGCGGGACAGGGGAACACCGGGGAGCTGTTTTTT. V is TRBV4-2 and J is TRBJ2-2; 9 bases fit TRBD1. Looked up from germline, CDR1 is LGHNA and CDR2 is YNFKEQ. CDR3 size: 16 residues. V shed 4 bases, J shed 1 base, and the junction held 4 bases outside the gene matches.

The CDR3 bases are TGTGCCTGGAGCTTTACTGGGGCCAACGTCCTGACTTTC. Translating gives CAWSFTGANVLTF. V is TRBV30 and J is TRBJ2-6, with D unclear. CDR3 size: 13 residues. Trimming stripped 3 bases from V and 2 bases from J, with 5 bases between. The germline CDR1 and CDR2 sequences are GTSNPN and SVGIG (reference sequence).

This chain links TRBV9 with TRBJ1-3; no clear D. The CDR3 contains 13 residues. Trimming removed 4 bases at V and 9 bases at J, with 14 bases between. Per the germline V gene, CDR1 is SGDLS and CDR2 is YYNGEE. The CDR3 nucleotides are TGTGCCAGCAGCAGAAGGTCGGGAGCCACCATATATTTT. Its protein product is CASSRRSGATIYF. Variable domain in full (rest from reference TRBV9 and TRBJ1-3): DSGVTQTPKHLITATGQRVTLRCSPRSGDLSVYWYQQSLDQGLQFLIQYYNGEERAKGNILERFSAQQFPDLHSELNLSSLELGDSALYFCASSRRSGATIYFGEGSWLTVV.

This sequence joins TRBV7-2 and TRBJ2-1, with TRBD2 matching over 9 bases. There are 12 residues in the CDR3. Trimming cost V 1 base and J 12 bases; bases outside gene matches: 1. Per the germline V gene, CDR1 is SGHTA and CDR2 is FQGNSA. The CDR3 here is CASSLELAGQFF. As DNA, the CDR3 is TGTGCCAGCAGCTTAGAACTAGCGGGGCAGTTCTTC.

V is TRBV25-1 and J is TRBJ2-2, with no clear D. The ends were cut back, 6 bases at V and 4 bases at J, with 9 bases in the middle. The length of the CDR3 is 13 residues. The germline V gene encodes CDR1 MGHDK and CDR2 SYGVNS. The CDR3 protein is CASSIDGTGELFF. CDR3 DNA: TGTGCCAGCAGCATCGACGGCACCGGGGAGCTGTTTTTT.

The rearrangement uses TRBV7-3 and TRBJ2-1; 9 positions match TRBD1. Germline loops: CDR1 SGHTA, CDR2 FQGTGA. Trimming cost V 4 bases and J 5 bases; bases outside gene matches: 9. This CDR3 comprises 16 residues. The CDR3 nucleotides read TGTGCCAGCAGCTCTCCGGACAGGGGAGGCGACAATGAGCAGTTCTTC. Translation: CASSSPDRGGDNEQFF.

V and J are TRBV30 and TRBJ1-4, with D tentatively TRBD1 (5 bases). Trimming removed 0 bases at V and 7 bases at J, with 12 bases between. The CDR3 has 14 amino acids. Germline V gene lookup returns CDR1 GTSNPN and CDR2 SVGIG (reference sequence). The CDR3 sequence: CAWSVPQRGEKLFF. The DNA of the CDR3 is TGTGCCTGGAGTGTACCTCAAAGGGGTGAAAAACTGTTTTTT.

This clone was picked up one time. V usage is TRBV29-1 and J usage is TRBJ2-3; the D gene is possibly TRBD2 (6 bases). The CDR3 covers 16 residues. CDR1 and CDR2 from the germline V gene are SQVTM and ANQGSEA. The V and J ends lost 4 bases and 0 bases respectively, with 17 bases between them. The CDR3 here is CSVGNAPSGSTDTQYF. The CDR3 DNA reads TGCAGCGTTGGGAATGCTCCGAGCGGGAGCACAGATACGCAGTATTTT.

The V call is TRBV25-1, the J call TRBJ2-3; no clear D. Trimming took 3 bases from V and 13 from J, leaving 20 bases between them. The length of the CDR3 is 14 residues. The germline V gene has CDR1 MGHDK and CDR2 SYGVNS. The CDR3 bases are TGTGCCAGCAGTGACCCCTCCAGACTGCTGCAAAAGTATTTT. Its protein product is CASSDPSRLLQKYF. Full variable domain (missing parts from reference TRBV25-1 and TRBJ2-3): EADIYQTPRYLVIGTGKKITLECSQTMGHDKMYWYQQDPGMELHLIHYSYGVNSTEKGDLSSESTVSRIRTEHFPLTLESARPSHTSQYLCASSDPSRLLQKYFGPGTRLTVL.

This chain links TRBV5-1 with TRBJ2-7; D is undetermined. Germline lookup yields CDR1 SGHRS and CDR2 YFSETQ. The V end lost 1 base, the J end lost 4 bases, and 9 bases lay between the germline ends. CDR3 length: 13 residues. The CDR3 here is CASSLNSWYEQYF. The CDR3 coding sequence is TGCGCCAGCAGCTTGAATAGCTGGTACGAGCAGTACTTC.

The rearrangement uses TRBV28 and TRBJ1-3, with a weak D call TRBD1 (6 bases). The CDR3 is 16 residues long. The germline CDR1 and CDR2 sequences are MDHEN and SYDVKM. Deletions cut 5 bases from V and 3 bases from J, with 17 bases between. CDR3 loop: CASSPTHTGIGNTIYF. The CDR3 bases are TGTGCCAGCAGTCCCACCCACACAGGGATTGGAAACACCATATATTTT.

The rearrangement joins TRBV11-3 to TRBJ2-1; no clear D gene. CDR3 length: 13 amino acids. The germline V gene encodes CDR1 SGHNT and CDR2 YENEEA. The V end was cut by 4 bases, the J end by 10 bases, with 14 bases between. The CDR3 DNA reads as TGTGCCAGCAGCTCTCAGAGAGCCCGGGAGCAGTTCTTC. It is translated as CASSSQRAREQFF.

Comment on this clone: Since a much larger clone is just one base distant, this may be a read error. Other DNA sequences in the sample encode the same CDR3. This rearrangement joins TRBV28 to TRBJ1-1; D unclear. The germline V gene encodes CDR1 MDHEN and CDR2 SYDVKM. The V and J ends lost 2 bases and 2 bases respectively, with 3 bases between them. There are 12 residues in the CDR3. DNA for the CDR3: TGTGCCAGCAGTTTACTAAACACTGAAGCTTTCTTT. Amino acid sequence: CASSLLNTEAFF.

This clone was seen just once. The chain employs TRBV7-9 and TRBJ2-1; 14 bases are a match to TRBD2. The germline CDR1 and CDR2 sequences are SEHNR and FQNEAQ (reference sequence). This CDR3 is 19 amino acids long. After removal of 5 bases from V and 0 bases from J, the junction contained 9 bases not matched to a gene. For the CDR3, the DNA is TGTGCCAGCAGCAAGACTAGCGGGAGGGCTGGGGGCTCCTACAATGAGCAGTTCTTC. This encodes CASSKTSGRAGGSYNEQFF.

The gene calls are TRBV18 and TRBJ2-5; D is possibly TRBD2 (5 bases). The CDR3 contains 13 residues. With 4 bases removed from V and 4 bases from J, the gap between germline ends came to 10 bases. CDR1 and CDR2 (germline): KGHSH, LQKENI. The CDR3 is CASSRGSRETQYF. The CDR3 DNA follows: TGTGCCAGCTCACGTGGGAGTCGAGAGACCCAGTACTTC.

To note about this clone: The same CDR3 arises from other DNA sequences in this sample as well. This chain uses TRBV28 with TRBJ1-4; D gene uncertain. V was pared by 8 bases and J by 6 bases, with 7 bases between. This CDR3 is 11 amino acids long. Looked up from germline, CDR1 is MDHEN and CDR2 is SYDVKM. The CDR3 sequence is CASGLHEKLFF. For the CDR3, the DNA is TGTGCCAGCGGACTACATGAAAAACTGTTTTTT.

The CDR3 is CASSHETGRVPDTQYF. The DNA of the CDR3 is TGCGCCAGCAGTCACGAGACAGGGAGGGTCCCAGATACGCAGTATTTT. J is TRBJ2-3 and V is TRBV5-1, with D possibly being TRBD1 or TRBD2 (7 bases each). The CDR3 is 16 amino acids. The V gene lost 5 bases and the J gene lost 4 bases, with 20 bases spanning the gap. Germline V gives CDR1 SGHRS, CDR2 YFSETQ.

This clone was observed a single time. The rearrangement uses TRBV28 and TRBJ1-5, with D maybe TRBD1 (5 bases). Per the germline V gene, CDR1 is MDHEN and CDR2 is SYDVKM. The CDR3 spans 14 residues. Trimming shortened V by 5 bases and J by 0 bases, and 8 bases separated the two germline ends. The CDR3 sequence: CASSDRYSNQPQHF. In DNA, the CDR3 is TGTGCCAGCAGTGACAGATATAGCAATCAGCCCCAGCATTTT.